This TCR beta chain appears in the sequencing data of a study of shared clonotypes between healthy human individuals. V lost 9 bases to trimming and J lost 8 bases; unmatched junction nucleotides: 3. Germline values: CDR1 MDHEN, CDR2 SYDVKM. The CDR3 is made up of 12 amino acids. Using immunoSEQ multiplex PCR, the repertoire was profiled, and TCRdb retains in-frame clones only, with some absent. The top ten clones hold 0.89% of a sample with around 990,000 clones, approximately 80% of them seen once. The clonotype originates from a man aged 18 to 29 in good health. Some clones in this sample may be carry-over from other donors' samples. J is TRBJ1-4 and V is TRBV28, with 10 bases fitting TRBD1. The specimen was memory CD4+ T cells from PBMCs. Subset here: CD45RA-negative fraction. The CDR3 nucleotides read TGTGCCAGGGACAGGGGGGGAGAAAAACTGTTTTTT. Translating it yields CARDRGGEKLFF.